The rows below give T cell receptor beta chains drawn from one sample of a study of blood T cells in healthy people across ages. TCRdb re-analysed the 5' RACE reads in MiXCR, keeping a single row per CDR3 protein. Of around 850,000 distinct CDR3 sequences detected, roughly 40% appear once; the ten largest clones hold 10% to 15%. Sequencing was performed on blood. These receptor sequences come from a young man in good health. CDR3s include the opening cysteine and the closing phenylalanine or tryptophan. A D gene is named only where the DNA matches it firmly. Size values are once, few and many counts, or a class for expanded clones, and some rows have none.

CDR3: CASSYSIQGANPDTQYF
DNA: TGTGCCAGCAGTTACTCGATACAGGGGGCTAACCCAGATACGCAGTATTTT
J: TRBJ2-3
D: TRBD1
V: TRBV6-5
size: few

CDR3: CSARAPTGRLNEAFF
DNA: TGCAGTGCTAGAGCCCCGACAGGGCGTTTGAATGAAGCTTTCTTT
J: TRBJ1-1
D: TRBD1
V: TRBV20-1
size: few

CDR3: CATSRTRTGGNSPLHF
DNA: TGTGCCACCAGCAGAACACGGACAGGCGGAAATTCACCCCTCCACTTT
J: TRBJ1-6
D: TRBD1
V: TRBV15
size: few

CDR3: CASREAAGANVLTF
DNA: TGCGCCAGCCGCGAGGCCGCTGGGGCCAACGTCCTGACTTTC
J: TRBJ2-6
D: -
V: TRBV5-1
size: few

CDR3: CASSFGHGDTQYF
DNA: TGTGCCAGCAGCTTCGGGCATGGAGATACGCAGTATTTT
J: TRBJ2-3
D: -
V: TRBV7-2
size: few

CDR3: CSVEGQGINEQFF
DNA: TGCAGCGTCGAAGGACAGGGAATAAATGAGCAGTTCTTC
J: TRBJ2-1
D: TRBD1
V: TRBV29-1
size: many

CDR3: CATSFVGSHYNEQFF
DNA: TGTGCCACCAGCTTTGTCGGGAGTCACTACAATGAGCAGTTCTTC
J: TRBJ2-1
D: -
V: TRBV15
size: few

CDR3: CAIPGHKYYGYTF
DNA: TGTGCCATACCGGGACACAAGTACTATGGCTACACCTTC
J: TRBJ1-2
D: -
V: TRBV5-4
size: -

CDR3: CASRIQMGELAGQEQFF
DNA: TGCGCCAGCAGAATCCAAATGGGGGAGCTCGCAGGTCAGGAGCAGTTCTTC
J: TRBJ2-1
D: -
V: TRBV4-1
size: few

CDR3: CASSRDQNTEAFF
DNA: TGCGCCAGCAGCCGGGACCAGAACACTGAAGCTTTCTTT
J: TRBJ1-1
D: -
V: TRBV4-3
size: many

CDR3: CAISSGLAGVHTNTQYF
DNA: TGTGCCATCAGCTCCGGACTAGCGGGGGTCCACACGAATACGCAGTATTTT
J: TRBJ2-3
D: TRBD2
V: TRBV10-3
size: many

CDR3: CASSLVNPSSTDTQYF
DNA: TGTGCCAGCAGCCTCGTTAATCCTTCTAGCACAGATACGCAGTATTTT
J: TRBJ2-3
D: -
V: TRBV7-2
size: -

CDR3: CASNHGVADTQYF
DNA: TGTGCCAGCAACCACGGGGTGGCAGATACGCAGTATTTT
J: TRBJ2-3
D: -
V: TRBV7-8
size: many

CDR3: CASSFGTVGGQETQYF
DNA: TGTGCCAGCAGCTTCGGGACGGTGGGGGGTCAAGAGACCCAGTACTTC
J: TRBJ2-5
D: -
V: TRBV5-6
size: few

CDR3: CGLSEGSNEKLFF
DNA: TGCGGATTATCAGAGGGGTCTAATGAAAAACTGTTTTTT
J: TRBJ1-4
D: -
V: TRBV20-1
size: -

CDR3: CSATSPWTSDFYNEQFF
DNA: TGCAGTGCCACATCCCCCTGGACTAGCGACTTCTACAATGAGCAGTTCTTC
J: TRBJ2-1
D: TRBD2
V: TRBV20-1
size: many

CDR3: CASSLGGPYGNQPQHF
DNA: TGTGCCAGCAGCTTGGGGGGCCCCTATGGCAATCAGCCCCAGCATTTT
J: TRBJ1-5
D: -
V: TRBV7-2
size: few

CDR3: CASSLGEPEYF
DNA: TGTGCCAGCAGTTTAGGTGAACCAGAGTACTTC
J: TRBJ2-5
D: -
V: TRBV12-3/TRBV12-4
size: many

CDR3: CASRVVGAGETQYF
DNA: TGTGCCAGCAGAGTAGTGGGGGCGGGGGAGACCCAGTACTTC
J: TRBJ2-5
D: -
V: TRBV12-3/TRBV12-4
size: -

CDR3: CSAPRGDEQFF
DNA: TGCAGTGCTCCCAGGGGTGATGAGCAGTTCTTC
J: TRBJ2-1
D: -
V: TRBV20-1
size: many

CDR3: CASSLLAGFTDTQYF
DNA: TGTGCCAGCAGCTTACTAGCGGGATTCACAGATACGCAGTATTTT
J: TRBJ2-3
D: TRBD2
V: TRBV7-2
size: few

CDR3: CSAASSGTYEQYF
DNA: TGCAGTGCTGCGAGCTCCGGGACCTACGAGCAGTACTTC
J: TRBJ2-7
D: -
V: TRBV20-1
size: many

CDR3: CASGVARVRDEQFF
DNA: TGTGCCAGCGGCGTAGCTCGGGTCCGGGATGAGCAGTTCTTC
J: TRBJ2-1
D: -
V: TRBV9
size: -

CDR3: CASSFRQNSNSPLHF
DNA: TGCGCCAGCAGCTTCCGACAGAATTCTAATTCACCCCTCCACTTT
J: TRBJ1-6
D: -
V: TRBV5-1
size: medium-sized

CDR3: CASSQGLDANEQFF
DNA: TGCGCCAGCAGCCAGGGATTGGACGCCAATGAGCAGTTCTTC
J: TRBJ2-1
D: -
V: TRBV4-3
size: -

CDR3: CASRGLDRDLDEQFF
DNA: TGTGCCAGCAGGGGCCTGGACAGGGACTTGGATGAGCAGTTCTTC
J: TRBJ2-1
D: TRBD1
V: TRBV12-3/TRBV12-4
size: -

CDR3: CASSQDADSYQPQHF
DNA: TGTGCCAGCAGCCAAGATGCGGACAGTTATCAGCCCCAGCATTTT
J: TRBJ1-5
D: -
V: TRBV3-1
size: few

CDR3: CASKRGDPGRKLFF
DNA: TGTGCCAGCAAGCGGGGAGACCCTGGACGAAAACTGTTTTTT
J: TRBJ1-4
D: -
V: TRBV7-2
size: -

CDR3: CASSSGSWATEAFF
DNA: TGTGCCAGCAGCTCCGGGAGTTGGGCCACTGAAGCTTTCTTT
J: TRBJ1-1
D: -
V: TRBV5-5
size: -

CDR3: CASSSAPEANEKLFF
DNA: TGTGCCAGCAGCTCTGCCCCGGAAGCTAATGAAAAACTGTTTTTT
J: TRBJ1-4
D: -
V: TRBV7-2
size: -

CDR3: CASSPLRDIFNQPQHF
DNA: TGTGCCAGCAGCCCCCTAAGAGACATATTCAATCAGCCCCAGCATTTT
J: TRBJ1-5
D: -
V: TRBV7-2
size: few

CDR3: CSASRSLAGGSYNEQFF
DNA: TGCAGTGCTTCCCGTTCACTAGCGGGGGGCTCCTACAATGAGCAGTTCTTC
J: TRBJ2-1
D: TRBD2
V: TRBV20-1
size: -

CDR3: CASSFSQGPDRQYF
DNA: TGTGCCAGCAGCTTCTCCCAGGGGCCAGATAGGCAGTATTTT
J: TRBJ2-3
D: -
V: TRBV9
size: -

CDR3: CSVARGGGTSTDTQYF
DNA: TGCAGCGTTGCTCGGGGCGGGGGTACTAGCACAGATACGCAGTATTTT
J: TRBJ2-3
D: TRBD2
V: TRBV29-1
size: -

CDR3: CASSWGGELAGGDNEQYF
DNA: TGTGCCAGCAGTTGGGGGGGGGAACTAGCGGGGGGAGACAATGAGCAGTACTTC
J: TRBJ2-7
D: TRBD2
V: TRBV6-5
size: -

CDR3: CASTWDGSSYNEQFF
DNA: TGCGCCAGCACCTGGGACGGAAGCTCCTACAATGAGCAGTTCTTC
J: TRBJ2-1
D: -
V: TRBV5-1
size: few